One sample yielded the 2 T cell receptor beta chains listed below, sequenced in a study of OX40 agonist ivuxolimab in advanced cancers. This table comes from immunoSEQ multiplex PCR, and its TCRdb copy is limited to in-frame clones, with some not included. The sample holds approximately 40,000 clones, more than 75% seen once. The input for sequencing was CD4+ or CD8+ T cells sorted from blood, taken in a trial of the OX40 agonist ivuxolimab. The receptors were gathered from an adult with an advanced solid tumor such as melanoma, head and neck, liver or kidney cancer.

The CDR3 DNA is TGTGCCAGCAGGATCTCACCCCCCGGACTAGCGGGAGGATATGAGACCCAGTACTTC. Residues: CASRISPPGLAGGYETQYF. The V call is TRBV13, the J call TRBJ2-5; 14 positions agree with TRBD2. The V gene's germline CDR1 is PRHDT and CDR2 FYEKMQ (reference sequence). V lost 6 bases, J lost 5 bases, and 17 bases stayed unmatched. The CDR3 spans 19 residues.

This chain connects TRBV5-1 to TRBJ2-7; 9 bases fit TRBD1. CDR1 is SGHRS and CDR2 is YFSETQ in the germline V gene. J lost 3 bases, V lost 4 bases, and 5 bases had no gene match. This CDR3 contains 14 residues. The chain's CDR3 is CASSVGTGIYEQYF. CDR3 DNA sequence: TGCGCCAGCAGCGTGGGGACAGGGATCTACGAGCAGTACTTC.